This TCR beta chain was documented in a study of blood T cells in healthy people across ages. General study points: There was no known CMV status for donors, so expanded clonotype changes were possibly confounded. Older individuals had lower TCR beta diversity per million T cells (the decline was roughly linear).

Concerning this clonotype itself: Its specificity is unknown.

The ends were cut back, 4 bases at V and 8 bases at J, with 15 bases in the middle. The germline V gene has CDR1 SGHTA and CDR2 FQGTGA. The CDR3 is made up of 15 amino acids. With a J-beta primer mix and a sample-barcoded 5' primer, a second PCR ran about 7 to 11 cycles. MiXCR was run by TCRdb on the 5' RACE reads, yielding one entry per CDR3 protein. Of about 1.8 million distinct CDR3 sequences in the sample, around half were seen once. The TCR comes from a woman aged 40-49 years in good health. The genes are TRBV7-3 and TRBJ1-6; D might be TRBD1 (6 bases). The sequencing input was blood. The CDR3 DNA reads as TGTGCCAGCAGCTCGACAGGCGCCGGGGATTCACCCCTCCACTTT. Residues: CASSSTGAGDSPLHF.